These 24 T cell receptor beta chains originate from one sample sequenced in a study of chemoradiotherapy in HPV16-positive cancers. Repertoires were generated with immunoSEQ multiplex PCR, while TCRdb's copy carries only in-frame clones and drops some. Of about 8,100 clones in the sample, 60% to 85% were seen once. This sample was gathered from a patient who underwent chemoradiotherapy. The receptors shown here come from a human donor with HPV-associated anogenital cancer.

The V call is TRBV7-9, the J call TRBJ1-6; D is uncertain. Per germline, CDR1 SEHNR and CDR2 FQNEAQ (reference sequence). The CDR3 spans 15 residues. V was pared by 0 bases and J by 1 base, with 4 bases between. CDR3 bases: TGTGCCAGCAGCTTAGCGAAATCCTATAATTCACCCCTCCACTTT. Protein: CASSLAKSYNSPLHF.

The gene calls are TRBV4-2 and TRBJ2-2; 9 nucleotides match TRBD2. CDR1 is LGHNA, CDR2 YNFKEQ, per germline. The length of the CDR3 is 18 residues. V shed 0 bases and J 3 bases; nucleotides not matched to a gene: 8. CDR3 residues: CASSQDRGGGADTGELFF. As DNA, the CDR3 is TGTGCCAGCAGCCAAGATCGCGGCGGGGGGGCCGACACCGGGGAGCTGTTTTTT.

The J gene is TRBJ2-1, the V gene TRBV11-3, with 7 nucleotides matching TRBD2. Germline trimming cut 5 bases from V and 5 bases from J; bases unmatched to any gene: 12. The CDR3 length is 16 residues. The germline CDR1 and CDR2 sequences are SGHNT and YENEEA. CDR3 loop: CASSLTGGGQDNEQFF. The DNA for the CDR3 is TGTGCCAGCAGCCTAACGGGGGGAGGTCAGGACAATGAGCAGTTCTTC.

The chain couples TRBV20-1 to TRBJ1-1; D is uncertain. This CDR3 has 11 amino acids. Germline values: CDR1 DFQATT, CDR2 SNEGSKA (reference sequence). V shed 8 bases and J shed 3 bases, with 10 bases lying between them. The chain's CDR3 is CSHMRDTEAFF. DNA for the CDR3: TGCAGTCATATGCGAGACACTGAAGCTTTCTTT.

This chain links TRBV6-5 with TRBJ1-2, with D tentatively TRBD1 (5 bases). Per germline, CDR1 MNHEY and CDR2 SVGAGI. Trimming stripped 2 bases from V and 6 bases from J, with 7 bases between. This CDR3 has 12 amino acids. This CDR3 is CASSYDRNGYTF. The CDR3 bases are TGTGCCAGCAGTTACGACAGAAATGGCTACACCTTC.

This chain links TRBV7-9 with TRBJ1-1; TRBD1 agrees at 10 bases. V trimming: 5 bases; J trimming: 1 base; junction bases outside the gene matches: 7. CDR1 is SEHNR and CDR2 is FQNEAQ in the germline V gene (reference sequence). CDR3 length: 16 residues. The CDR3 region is CASSPPGQGKNTEAFF. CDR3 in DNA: TGTGCCAGCAGCCCGCCGGGACAGGGGAAGAACACTGAAGCTTTCTTT.

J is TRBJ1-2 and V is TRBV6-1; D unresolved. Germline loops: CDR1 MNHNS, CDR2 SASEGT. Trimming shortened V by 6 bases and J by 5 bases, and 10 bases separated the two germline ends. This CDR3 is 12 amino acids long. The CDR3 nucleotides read TGTGCCAGCAGCCCCCAGGCATATGGCTACACCTTC. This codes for CASSPQAYGYTF.

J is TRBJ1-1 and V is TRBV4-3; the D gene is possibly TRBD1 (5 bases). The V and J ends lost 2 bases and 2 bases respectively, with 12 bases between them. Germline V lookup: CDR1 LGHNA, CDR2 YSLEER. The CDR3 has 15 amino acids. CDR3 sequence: CASSQLSGGNTEAFF. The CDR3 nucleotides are TGCGCCAGCAGCCAACTATCCGGGGGTAACACTGAAGCTTTCTTT.

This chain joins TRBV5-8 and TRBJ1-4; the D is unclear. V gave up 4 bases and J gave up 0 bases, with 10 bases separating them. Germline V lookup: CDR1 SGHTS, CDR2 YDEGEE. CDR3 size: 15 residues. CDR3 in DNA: TGTGCCAGCAGCCCCTTTTTTGCAACTAATGAAAAACTGTTTTTT. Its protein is CASSPFFATNEKLFF.

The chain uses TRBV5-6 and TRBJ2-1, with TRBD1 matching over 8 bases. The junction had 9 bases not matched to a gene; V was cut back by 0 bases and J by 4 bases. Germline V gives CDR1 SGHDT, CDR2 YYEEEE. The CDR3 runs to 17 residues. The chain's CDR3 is CASSLEIGTGSYNEQFF. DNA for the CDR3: TGTGCCAGCAGCTTGGAAATTGGGACAGGTAGTTACAATGAGCAGTTCTTC.

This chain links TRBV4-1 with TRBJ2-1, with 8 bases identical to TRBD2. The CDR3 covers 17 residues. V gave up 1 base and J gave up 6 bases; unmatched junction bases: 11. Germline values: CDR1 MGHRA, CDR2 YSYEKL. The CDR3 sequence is CASSQGTGTRVFNEQFF. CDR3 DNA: TGCGCCAGCAGCCAAGGGACCGGGACTAGAGTCTTCAATGAGCAGTTCTTC.

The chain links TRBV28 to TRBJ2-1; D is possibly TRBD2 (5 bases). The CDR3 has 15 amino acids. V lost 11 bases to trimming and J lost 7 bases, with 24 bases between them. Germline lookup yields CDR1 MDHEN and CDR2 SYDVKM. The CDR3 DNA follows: TGTGCCGTCCTCCTACCGGGATCAGTGGAGAATGAGCAGTTCTTC. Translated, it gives CAVLLPGSVENEQFF.

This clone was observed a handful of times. CDR3 amino acids: CASSRTDLQPQHF. The CDR3 DNA follows: TGTGCCAGCAGTCGGACGGACCTCCAGCCCCAGCATTTT. The V gene is TRBV6-5, the J gene TRBJ1-5; D remains ambiguous. Germline-derived CDR1 and CDR2 are MNHEY and SVGAGI. Trimming took off 5 bases at V and 7 bases at J, with 12 bases between the two ends. This CDR3 has 13 residues.

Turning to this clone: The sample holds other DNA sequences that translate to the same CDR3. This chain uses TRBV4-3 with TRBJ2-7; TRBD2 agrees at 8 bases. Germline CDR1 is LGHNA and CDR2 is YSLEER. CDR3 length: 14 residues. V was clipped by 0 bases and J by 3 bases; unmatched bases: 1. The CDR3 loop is CASSQDRGGYEQYF. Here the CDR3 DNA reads TGCGCCAGCAGCCAAGATCGGGGGGGCTACGAGCAGTACTTC.

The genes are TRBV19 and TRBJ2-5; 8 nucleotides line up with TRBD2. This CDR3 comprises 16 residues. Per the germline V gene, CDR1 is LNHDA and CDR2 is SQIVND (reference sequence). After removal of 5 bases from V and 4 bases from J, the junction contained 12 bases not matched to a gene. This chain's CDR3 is CASSGGAGVPGETQYF. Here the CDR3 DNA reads TGTGCCAGTAGTGGAGGAGCGGGGGTGCCAGGAGAGACCCAGTACTTC.

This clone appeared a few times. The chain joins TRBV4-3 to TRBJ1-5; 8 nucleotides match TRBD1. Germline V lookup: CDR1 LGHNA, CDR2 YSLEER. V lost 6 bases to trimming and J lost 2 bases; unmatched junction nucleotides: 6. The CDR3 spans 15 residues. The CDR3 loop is CASRTTGEGNQPQHF. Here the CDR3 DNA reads TGCGCCAGCAGAACGACAGGGGAGGGCAATCAGCCCCAGCATTTT.

The DNA of the CDR3 is TGTGCCATCAGTGATTTAGGCGGGACCTACGAGCAGTACTTC. This codes for CAISDLGGTYEQYF. The chain couples TRBV10-3 to TRBJ2-7; tentative D call: TRBD2 (6 bases). The germline V and J ends were trimmed by 3 bases and 2 bases, with 11 bases remaining between them. Germline loops: CDR1 ENHRY, CDR2 SYGVKD. CDR3 length: 14 amino acids.

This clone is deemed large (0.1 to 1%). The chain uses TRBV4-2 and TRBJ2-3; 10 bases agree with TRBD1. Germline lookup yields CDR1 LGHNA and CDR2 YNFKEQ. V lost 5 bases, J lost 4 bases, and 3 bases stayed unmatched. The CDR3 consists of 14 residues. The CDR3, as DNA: TGTGCCAGCAGCTACGGACAGGGGGCAGATACGCAGTATTTT. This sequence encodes CASSYGQGADTQYF.

CDR3 amino acids: CASSIYTHTEAFF. CDR3 nucleotide sequence: TGTGCCAGTAGTATTTACACCCACACTGAAGCTTTCTTT. The genes are TRBV19 and TRBJ1-1; D unresolved. Trimming pared 3 bases from V and 3 bases from J, leaving 8 bases between. CDR1 and CDR2 (germline): LNHDA, SQIVND (reference sequence). There are 13 residues in the CDR3.

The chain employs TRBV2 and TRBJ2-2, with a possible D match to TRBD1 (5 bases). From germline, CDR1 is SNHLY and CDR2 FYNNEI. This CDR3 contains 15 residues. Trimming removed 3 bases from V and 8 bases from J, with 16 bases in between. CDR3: CASSDQPARVGELFF. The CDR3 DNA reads TGTGCCAGCAGTGATCAGCCCGCCAGGGTAGGGGAGCTGTTTTTT.

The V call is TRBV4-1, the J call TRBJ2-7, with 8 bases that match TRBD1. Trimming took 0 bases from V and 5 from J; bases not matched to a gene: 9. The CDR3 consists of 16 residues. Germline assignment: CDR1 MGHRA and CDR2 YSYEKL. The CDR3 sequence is CASSQDRAQGDNEQYF. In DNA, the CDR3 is TGCGCCAGCAGCCAAGACAGAGCACAGGGGGACAACGAGCAGTACTTC.

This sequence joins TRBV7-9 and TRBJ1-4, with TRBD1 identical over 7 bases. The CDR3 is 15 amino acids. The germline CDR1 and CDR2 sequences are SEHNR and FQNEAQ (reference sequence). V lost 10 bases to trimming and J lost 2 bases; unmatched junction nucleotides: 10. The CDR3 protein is CAIAITGATNEKLFF. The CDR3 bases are TGTGCCATAGCGATTACAGGGGCGACTAATGAAAAACTGTTTTTT.

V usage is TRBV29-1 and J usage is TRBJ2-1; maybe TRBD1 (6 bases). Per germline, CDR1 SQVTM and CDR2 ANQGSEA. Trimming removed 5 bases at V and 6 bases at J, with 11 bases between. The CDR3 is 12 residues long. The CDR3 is CSVNKGVNEQFF. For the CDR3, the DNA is TGCAGCGTTAATAAGGGGGTCAATGAGCAGTTCTTC.

The CDR3 region is CASSQDRGRWNYGYTF. CDR3 nucleotides: TGTGCCAGCAGCCAAGATAGAGGGAGGTGGAACTATGGCTACACCTTC. V and J are TRBV4-2 and TRBJ1-2, with D uncertain. Trimming took 0 bases from V and 2 from J, leaving 13 bases between them. Germline V gene sequence: CDR1 LGHNA, CDR2 YNFKEQ. This CDR3 contains 16 residues.